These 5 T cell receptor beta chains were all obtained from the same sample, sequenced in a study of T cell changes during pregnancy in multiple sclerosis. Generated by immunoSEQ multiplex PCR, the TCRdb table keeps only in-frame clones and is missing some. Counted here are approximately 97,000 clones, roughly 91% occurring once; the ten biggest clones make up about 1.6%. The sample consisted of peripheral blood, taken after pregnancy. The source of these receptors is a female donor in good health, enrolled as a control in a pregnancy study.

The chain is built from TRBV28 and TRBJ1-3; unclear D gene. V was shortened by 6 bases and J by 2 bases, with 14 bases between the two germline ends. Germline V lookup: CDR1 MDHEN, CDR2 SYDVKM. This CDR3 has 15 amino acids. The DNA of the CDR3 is TGTGCCAGCAGCACTTTAGAGGGCCCTGGAAACACCATATATTTT. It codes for CASSTLEGPGNTIYF.

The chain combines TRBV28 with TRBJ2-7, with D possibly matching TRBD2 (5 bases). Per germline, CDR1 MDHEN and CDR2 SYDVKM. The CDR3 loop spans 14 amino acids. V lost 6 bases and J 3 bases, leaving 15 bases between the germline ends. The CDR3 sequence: CASRVSGIGYEQYF. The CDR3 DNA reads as TGTGCCAGCAGAGTGTCGGGGATCGGCTACGAGCAGTACTTC.

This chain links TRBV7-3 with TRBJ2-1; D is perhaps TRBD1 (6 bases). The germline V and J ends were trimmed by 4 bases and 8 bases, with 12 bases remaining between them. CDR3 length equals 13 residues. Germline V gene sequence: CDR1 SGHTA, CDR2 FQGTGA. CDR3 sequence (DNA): TGTGCCAGCAGCTCAGACAGGAGCGATGAGCAGTTCTTC. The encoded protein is CASSSDRSDEQFF.

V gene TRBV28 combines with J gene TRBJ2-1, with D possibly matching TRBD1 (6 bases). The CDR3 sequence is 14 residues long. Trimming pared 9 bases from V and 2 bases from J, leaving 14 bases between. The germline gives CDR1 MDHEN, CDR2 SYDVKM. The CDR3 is CARDRKGTYNEQFF. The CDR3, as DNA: TGTGCCAGGGACAGAAAGGGTACCTACAATGAGCAGTTCTTC.

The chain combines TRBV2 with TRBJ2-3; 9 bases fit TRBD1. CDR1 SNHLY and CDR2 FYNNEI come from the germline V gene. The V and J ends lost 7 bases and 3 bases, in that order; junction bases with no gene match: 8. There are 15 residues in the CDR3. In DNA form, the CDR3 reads TGTGCCAGCACCCTGACAGGGGGTATTACAGATACGCAGTATTTT. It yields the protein CASTLTGGITDTQYF.